This T cell receptor beta chain was sequenced for a study of Graves' ophthalmopathy and Graves' hyperthyroidism. Findings and limits, study-wide: Forecasting of ophthalmopathy progression by the model achieved approximately 70% sensitivity and approximately 72% specificity. The authors also found most expanded thyroid clonotypes above 0.001 frequency in blood.

This clonotype was counted ten times or more. Its matching antigen is unknown. Amplification from RNA transcripts yielded the TCR beta CDR3 regions. HTBI-primed first-round RT-PCR preceded second-round multiplex PCR. One entry per CDR3 protein, called by TCRdb with MiXCR from the multiplex PCR reads. The sample carries about 480,000 distinct CDR3 sequences, around 14% recorded once. The source is a woman aged 25 to 39 with Graves' ophthalmopathy. The sequenced sample was blood.

The CDR3, as DNA: TGTGCCAGCAGTCAGACACAGGGTGCAACTGAAGCTTTCTTT. Translated: CASSQTQGATEAFF. The V gene is TRBV6-2 or TRBV6-3, the J gene TRBJ1-1; TRBD1 is a possible D gene (6 bases). V was shortened by 5 bases and J by 5 bases, with 15 bases between the two germline ends. Germline CDR1 MNHEY, CDR2 SVGEGT. CDR3 length: 14 amino acids.